This note documents a single T cell receptor (beta chain) sequence. The data stem from a study of tumor-infiltrating lymphocytes in oesophageal squamous cell carcinoma. The CDR3 contains 15 residues. After removal of 0 bases from V and 3 bases from J, the junction contained 2 bases not matched to a gene. CDR1 is KGHSH, CDR2 LQKENI, per germline. Using its own MiXCR run on the PCR reads, TCRdb lists one record per CDR3 protein. The table includes approximately 12,000 distinct CDR3 sequences, roughly 47% detected once. The sequenced sample consisted of normal esophageal tissue next to the tumor. The sequence was obtained from a male donor with esophageal squamous cell carcinoma. V usage is TRBV18 and J usage is TRBJ2-1; 7 positions match TRBD2. For the CDR3, the DNA is TGTGCCAGCTCACCACCGGGGGGGTACTACAATGAGCAGTTCTTC. Translation gives CASSPPGGYYNEQFF.